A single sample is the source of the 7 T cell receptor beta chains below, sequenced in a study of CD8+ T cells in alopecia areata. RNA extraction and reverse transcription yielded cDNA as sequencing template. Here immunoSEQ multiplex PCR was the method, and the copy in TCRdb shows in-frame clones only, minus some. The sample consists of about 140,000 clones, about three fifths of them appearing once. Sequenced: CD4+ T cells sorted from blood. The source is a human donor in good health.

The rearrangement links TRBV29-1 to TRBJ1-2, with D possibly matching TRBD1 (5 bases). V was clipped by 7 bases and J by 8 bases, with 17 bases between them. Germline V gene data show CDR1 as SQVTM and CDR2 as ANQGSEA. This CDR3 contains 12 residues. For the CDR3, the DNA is TGCAGCGGGGGCGGTGGAGTGGAAGGCTACACCTTC. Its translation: CSGGGGVEGYTF.

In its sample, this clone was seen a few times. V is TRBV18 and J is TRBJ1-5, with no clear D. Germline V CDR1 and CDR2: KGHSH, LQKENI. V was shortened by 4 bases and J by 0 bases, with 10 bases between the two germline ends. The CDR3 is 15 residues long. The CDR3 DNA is TGTGCCAGCTCACGTGAGCAGACTAGCAATCAGCCCCAGCATTTT. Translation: CASSREQTSNQPQHF. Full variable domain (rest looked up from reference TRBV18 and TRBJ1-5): NAGVMQNPRHLVRRRGQEARLRCSPMKGHSHVYWYRQLPEEGLKFMVYLQKENIIDESGMPKERFSAEFPKEGPSILRIQQVVRGDSAAYFCASSREQTSNQPQHFGDGTRLSIL.

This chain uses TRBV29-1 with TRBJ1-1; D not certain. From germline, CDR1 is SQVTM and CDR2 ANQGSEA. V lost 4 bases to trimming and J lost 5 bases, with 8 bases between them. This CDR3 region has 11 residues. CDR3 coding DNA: TGCAGCGTTGCCGTTGAGACTGAAGCTTTCTTT. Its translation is CSVAVETEAFF.

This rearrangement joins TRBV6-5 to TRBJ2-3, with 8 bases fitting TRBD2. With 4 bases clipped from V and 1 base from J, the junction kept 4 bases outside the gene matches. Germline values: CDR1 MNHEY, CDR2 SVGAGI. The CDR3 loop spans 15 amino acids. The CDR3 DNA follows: TGTGCCAGCAGTTCACTAGCGGCGGGCACAGATACGCAGTATTTT. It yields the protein CASSSLAAGTDTQYF.

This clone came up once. The CDR3 reads CASSLGTSRGEQYF. The DNA of the CDR3 is TGTGCCAGCAGTTTAGGGACTAGCCGCGGCGAGCAGTACTTC. The genes are TRBV27 and TRBJ2-7; 9 bases are shared with TRBD2. With V trimmed by 2 bases and J by 6 bases, 5 bases remained unmatched. CDR3 length equals 14 residues. Germline values: CDR1 MNHEY, CDR2 SMNVEV (reference sequence).

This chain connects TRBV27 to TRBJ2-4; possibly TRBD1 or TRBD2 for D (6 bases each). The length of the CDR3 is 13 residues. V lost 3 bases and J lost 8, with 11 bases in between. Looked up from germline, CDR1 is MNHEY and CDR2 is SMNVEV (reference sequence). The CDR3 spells CASSFPGGDIQYF. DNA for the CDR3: TGTGCCAGCAGTTTTCCCGGGGGCGACATTCAGTACTTC.

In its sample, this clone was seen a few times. The CDR3 loop is CASKEETQYF. CDR3 DNA sequence: TGTGCCAGCAAGGAAGAGACCCAGTACTTC. The V and J genes are TRBV25-1 and TRBJ2-5, with unresolved D. V lost 7 bases and J lost 3, with 3 bases in between. CDR1 MGHDK and CDR2 SYGVNS come from the germline V gene. The CDR3 spans 10 residues.